These 26 T cell receptor beta chains share one sample of origin, sequenced in a study of monozygotic twins with inflammatory bowel disease. TCRdb re-called the 5' RACE reads; every CDR3 protein appears as one record, without DNA. The sample's table shows about 330,000 distinct CDR3 sequences. The sample consisted of blood. All receptors come from a human donor with ulcerative colitis or Crohn's disease, or a healthy co-twin of an affected twin (not recorded which).

V gene TRBV12-3 or TRBV12-4 combines with J gene TRBJ1-1; checking the TCRdb D call of TRBD1 is not possible without DNA. CDR3 length: 16 amino acids. CDR3 protein: CASSTGQGSMNTEAFF.

The chain combines TRBV6-1 with TRBJ1-5; the TRBD1 assignment by TCRdb is unverifiable without DNA. The CDR3 spans 15 residues. Per germline, CDR1 MNHNS and CDR2 SASEGT. The CDR3 loop reads CASTTGQGGNQPQHF.

The chain employs TRBV19 and TRBJ1-5; TCRdb names TRBD1, which stays unverified in the absence of DNA. CDR3 length equals 17 residues. Germline assignment: CDR1 LNHDA and CDR2 SQIVND (reference sequence). The CDR3 loop is CASSIDPTGSGNQPQHF.

The chain carries TRBV3-1 and TRBJ2-3; the TCRdb D gene call, TRBD2, has no DNA to confirm it. This CDR3 comprises 15 residues. CDR1 is LGHDT, CDR2 YNNKEL, per germline (reference sequence). This CDR3 is CASSPGLAVQDTQYF.

The chain joins TRBV3-1 to TRBJ1-1. The CDR3 has 13 residues. In germline, CDR1 is LGHDT, CDR2 YNNKEL (reference sequence). CDR3 region: CASSQGWGTEAFF.

The rearrangement links TRBV6-5 to TRBJ1-2. The CDR3 covers 12 residues. CDR1 is MNHEY and CDR2 is SVGAGI in the germline V gene. CDR3 in amino acids: CASGTQGYGYTF.

This chain links TRBV12-3 or TRBV12-4 with TRBJ2-1; there is no DNA to check the TCRdb D call of TRBD2. The CDR3 consists of 15 residues. The CDR3 sequence: CASRGTAGLNDEQFF.

The chain recombines TRBV7-2 with TRBJ2-7; TCRdb gives TRBD1 as the D gene, but with no DNA this cannot be confirmed. The CDR3 covers 15 residues. Germline CDR1 is SGHTA and CDR2 is FQGNSA. CDR3 in amino acids: CASSRSGTGVYEQYF.

J is TRBJ1-2 and V is TRBV5-1; TCRdb picks TRBD1, but there is no DNA to check that call. The germline V gene encodes CDR1 SGHRS and CDR2 YFSETQ. This CDR3 is 15 amino acids long. CDR3 sequence reads: CASRRSGSTESGYTF.

The chain is built from TRBV7-2 and TRBJ2-7; TCRdb reports TRBD1, a call that lacks DNA to check it against. This CDR3 contains 15 residues. Germline V gene lookup returns CDR1 SGHTA and CDR2 FQGNSA. The CDR3 spells CASSPRPGTADEQYF.

The V and J genes are TRBV6-5 and TRBJ1-1; there is no DNA to check the TCRdb D call of TRBD1. The CDR3 spans 13 residues. From germline, CDR1 is MNHEY and CDR2 SVGAGI. The CDR3 spells CASSYPGNTEAFF.

The chain employs TRBV27 and TRBJ1-5. This CDR3 is built from 14 residues. Germline CDR1 and CDR2: MNHEY and SMNVEV (reference sequence). Here the CDR3 reads CASSLTYSNQPQHF.

The CDR3 sequence is CASGLGQGREAFF. The V gene is TRBV12-5, the J gene TRBJ1-1; TCRdb lists TRBD1, though no DNA is available to test this call. Germline CDR1 reads LGHNT; CDR2 reads FRNRAP. The CDR3 sequence is 13 residues long. The full variable domain, in which reference TRBV12-5 and TRBJ1-1 provide the parts outside the CDR3, is DARVTQTPRHKVTEMGQEVTMRCQPILGHNTVFWYRQTMMQGLELLAYFRNRAPLDDSGMPKDRFSAEMPDATLATLKIQPSEPRDSAVYFCASGLGQGREAFFGQGTRLTVV.

This chain joins TRBV11-2 and TRBJ1-1. The V gene's germline CDR1 is SGHAT and CDR2 FQNNGV. The CDR3 consists of 17 residues. CDR3 amino acids: CASSPKPPRGPNTEAFF.

The V gene is TRBV10-3, the J gene TRBJ2-7; absent DNA, TCRdb's TRBD2 call cannot be checked. The CDR3 runs to 14 residues. Germline CDR1 ENHRY, CDR2 SYGVKD. CDR3: CAISRTSGTYEQYF.

This chain links TRBV24-1 with TRBJ2-7. Germline CDR1 and CDR2: KGHDR and SFDVKD. The length of the CDR3 is 16 residues. CDR3: CATSDSVSGSTYEQYF.

J is TRBJ1-2 and V is TRBV9; TCRdb reports TRBD1, a call that lacks DNA to check it against. Germline V gives CDR1 SGDLS, CDR2 YYNGEE. This CDR3 contains 15 residues. The CDR3 loop reads CASSVAGDRLYGYTF.

The chain joins TRBV5-5 to TRBJ2-2; no DNA is available, so the TRBD1 call from TCRdb remains unchecked. Per the germline V gene, CDR1 is SGHKS and CDR2 is YYEKEE (reference sequence). The CDR3 is 15 amino acids. The CDR3 sequence: CASSPGQGTTGELFF.

The rearrangement uses TRBV3-1 and TRBJ1-1; lacking DNA, the TRBD1 call made by TCRdb goes unchecked. Germline V gene sequence: CDR1 LGHDT, CDR2 YNNKEL (reference sequence). The CDR3 has 16 amino acids. The CDR3 loop reads CASSESGQLLNTEAFF.

The rearrangement uses TRBV12-3 or TRBV12-4 and TRBJ1-2; the TRBD1 assignment by TCRdb is unverifiable without DNA. The CDR3 covers 13 residues. CDR3: CASSPTGEYGYTF.

This chain joins TRBV7-2 and TRBJ2-5; the TCRdb call, TRBD2, lacks DNA for checking. CDR1 and CDR2 from the germline V gene are SGHTA and FQGNSA. This CDR3 has 15 residues. CDR3 residues: CASSLVLAVQETQYF.

This rearrangement joins TRBV9 to TRBJ2-7. Germline V gives CDR1 SGDLS, CDR2 YYNGEE. The CDR3 contains 14 residues. The CDR3 sequence: CASSVDPESYEQYF.

The chain is built from TRBV16 and TRBJ1-3. From germline, CDR1 is KGHSY and CDR2 FQNENV. The CDR3 has 14 residues. The CDR3 sequence is CASSQSYPGNTIYF.

V is TRBV12-3 or TRBV12-4 and J is TRBJ1-1. The CDR3 covers 11 residues. CDR3 sequence: CASSYPTEAFF.

The genes are TRBV12-3 or TRBV12-4 and TRBJ2-2; the D gene TCRdb calls, TRBD1, cannot be checked with no DNA. CDR3 length: 13 amino acids. CDR3 residues: CASSDRGPGELFF.

V gene TRBV19 combines with J gene TRBJ1-1. This CDR3 has 12 residues. Looked up from germline, CDR1 is LNHDA and CDR2 is SQIVND (reference sequence). CDR3 region: CASTQPNTEAFF.